The present T cell receptor (beta chain) was sequenced within a study of Tregs in tolerant kidney transplant recipients. Study-wide results and caveats: Biological reproducibility was not directly addressed, but technical replication error appeared minimal. The small number of patients limits these findings pending further validation.

Thawed PBMCs were FACS-sorted into unstimulated CD4+CD25+CD127- regulatory T cells, CD4+CD25- non-regulatory cells, CD4 and CD8 cells. The CDR3 has 15 residues. J gave up 2 bases and V 5 bases, and 6 bases lay outside the gene matches. Germline loops: CDR1 LNHDA, CDR2 SQIVND (reference sequence). TCRdb keeps only in-frame clones here, not all; method: immunoSEQ multiplex PCR. The sample yields some 250,000 clones, 84% seen once. Concerning this clone itself: Its antigen is currently unknown.

The receptor was derived from a human donor in good health. J is TRBJ1-3 and V is TRBV19, with 7 bases fitting TRBD1. Sequencing used CD4+ T cells from blood. CDR3 region: CASSPKDRAGNTIYF. The DNA of the CDR3 is TGTGCCAGTAGTCCGAAAGACAGGGCTGGAAACACCATATATTTT.